A selection of T cell receptor beta chains follows, all from one sample in a study of shared clonotypes between healthy human individuals. This table comes from immunoSEQ multiplex PCR, and its TCRdb copy is limited to in-frame clones, with some not included. Of around 1.6 million clones listed, around 98% are singletons. Sequencing was done on a sample of naive CD4+ T cells sorted from blood. Every receptor here comes from a man under 40 in good health. Each CDR3 is given with its conserved first and last residue. A D gene is named only where the DNA matches it firmly. Part of the rows lack a size; the others show once, few, many or a class for expanded clones.

>TRBV7-6|-|TRBJ1-1|-
CASSFGSPKNTEAFF
TGTGCCAGCAGCTTTGGGTCGCCTAAGAACACTGAAGCTTTCTTT
>TRBV27|-|TRBJ2-1|-
CTSRVLANNEQFF
TGTACCAGCAGGGTTCTAGCAAACAATGAGCAGTTCTTC
>TRBV9|TRBD1|TRBJ2-3|-
CASSATGDSDTQYF
TGTGCCAGCAGCGCGACAGGGGATTCAGATACGCAGTATTTT
>TRBV5-1|TRBD1|TRBJ2-7|-
CASSPGQAVHEQYF
TGCGCCAGCAGCCCGGGACAGGCGGTCCACGAGCAGTACTTC
>TRBV10-3|-|TRBJ2-1|-
CAISEIWRSSYNEQFF
TGTGCCATCAGTGAAATTTGGCGGAGCTCCTACAATGAGCAGTTCTTC
>TRBV11-2|TRBD2|TRBJ2-1|-
CASSLAGPSGGRAYNEQFF
TGTGCCAGCAGCTTAGCAGGACCCTCTGGGGGGAGGGCCTACAATGAGCAGTTCTTC
>TRBV4-1|-|TRBJ1-4|-
CASSQVRVEKLFF
TGCGCCAGCAGCCAAGTCAGGGTTGAAAAACTGTTTTTT
>TRBV29-1|-|TRBJ2-1|-
CSVGPSGGEQFF
TGCAGCGTTGGCCCCAGTGGAGGGGAGCAGTTCTTC
>TRBV6-6|-|TRBJ2-7|-
CASSPGANPSYEQYF
TGTGCCAGCAGCCCCGGAGCAAATCCGAGCTACGAGCAGTACTTC
>TRBV18|-|TRBJ2-7|-
CASSPQGDEQYF
TGTGCCAGCTCACCGCAGGGAGACGAGCAGTACTTC
>TRBV19|TRBD2|TRBJ2-7|-
CASSTTGTSRGLHF
TGTGCCAGTAGTACGACCGGGACTAGCCGTGGGTTGCACTTC
>TRBV6-5|TRBD2|TRBJ2-2|-
CASGREPGTGELFF
TGTGCCAGCGGGCGGGAGCCGGGCACCGGGGAGCTGTTTTTT
>TRBV11-2|-|TRBJ1-5|-
CASSLDGRVGQPQHF
TGTGCCAGCAGCTTAGATGGACGGGTAGGTCAGCCCCAGCATTTT
>TRBV4-3|-|TRBJ2-3|-
CASSQGSGVEPDTQYF
TGCGCCAGCAGCCAAGGGTCCGGTGTGGAGCCAGATACGCAGTATTTT
>TRBV11-3|TRBD1|TRBJ2-1|-
CASSQGTASSYNEQFF
TGTGCCAGCAGCCAAGGGACAGCAAGCTCCTACAATGAGCAGTTCTTC
>TRBV15|-|TRBJ2-7|-
CATSRGAGSSYEQYF
TGTGCCACCAGCAGAGGGGCGGGGAGCTCCTACGAGCAGTACTTC
>TRBV18|-|TRBJ2-3|-
CASSPGVLSRTDTQYF
TGTGCCAGCTCACCGGGGGTGCTGTCACGCACAGATACGCAGTATTTT
>TRBV5-8|TRBD1|TRBJ1-2|-
CASRESRGRAYGYTF
TGTGCCAGCAGGGAAAGCAGGGGGCGGGCCTATGGCTACACCTTC
>TRBV5-1|-|TRBJ2-5|-
CASSPWGTSQETQYF
TGCGCCAGCAGCCCTTGGGGGACATCACAAGAGACCCAGTACTTC
>TRBV30|-|TRBJ2-3|-
CAWSGITDTQYF
TGTGCCTGGAGCGGGATCACAGATACGCAGTATTTT
>TRBV7-9|-|TRBJ1-4|-
CASSLGRTSREKLFF
TGTGCCAGCAGCTTAGGACGGACAAGTAGGGAAAAACTGTTTTTT
>TRBV28|TRBD1|TRBJ1-1|-
CASSLPPSGTGGTEAFF
TGTGCCAGCAGTTTACCCCCTTCCGGGACAGGGGGCACTGAAGCTTTCTTT
>TRBV6-5|-|TRBJ2-2|-
CASRTGGGNTGELFF
TGTGCCAGCAGGACCGGAGGGGGTAACACCGGGGAGCTGTTTTTT
>TRBV28|-|TRBJ1-5|-
CASGSGNQPQHF
TGTGCCTCGGGGTCGGGCAATCAGCCCCAGCATTTT
>TRBV18|-|TRBJ2-1|-
CASSPRGASDEQFF
TGTGCCAGCTCACCACGGGGGGCGAGCGATGAGCAGTTCTTC
>TRBV7-6|-|TRBJ2-1|-
CASSLAGDPYNEQFF
TGTGCCAGCAGCTTAGCTGGGGACCCTTACAATGAGCAGTTCTTC
>TRBV29-1|-|TRBJ1-2|once
CSVPVWGYGYTF
TGCAGCGTCCCCGTCTGGGGCTATGGCTACACCTTC
>TRBV9|TRBD1|TRBJ1-4|-
CASSVDISTGGLSNEKLFF
TGTGCCAGCAGCGTAGATATTTCGACAGGGGGCCTGAGTAATGAAAAACTGTTTTTT
>TRBV29-1|-|TRBJ2-1|-
CSVEDLLGWFF
TGCAGCGTTGAAGATCTCCTCGGCTGGTTCTTC
>TRBV15|-|TRBJ2-1|-
CATSRARGTSYNEQFF
TGTGCCACCAGCAGAGCCAGGGGAACCTCCTACAATGAGCAGTTCTTC
>TRBV7-2|-|TRBJ1-4|-
CASSLDRGNEKLFF
TGTGCCAGCAGCTTAGATCGGGGTAATGAAAAACTGTTTTTT
>TRBV2|-|TRBJ1-3|-
CASSVEGSGNTIYF
TGTGCCAGCAGTGTTGAGGGGTCGGGAAACACCATATATTTT
>TRBV11-3|TRBD2|TRBJ2-1|-
CASSYRGGLAGGMNEQFF
TGTGCCAGCAGCTATAGGGGGGGATTAGCGGGAGGTATGAATGAGCAGTTCTTC
>TRBV18|TRBD2|TRBJ2-5|-
CASSPLGQLAGDQETQYF
TGTGCCAGCTCACCACTAGGTCAACTAGCGGGAGACCAAGAGACCCAGTACTTC
>TRBV5-1|TRBD2|TRBJ2-1|-
CASSLRTSGSEQFF
TGCGCCAGCAGCTTGAGGACTAGCGGGAGTGAGCAGTTCTTC
>TRBV7-9|-|TRBJ2-1|-
CASSLVGLPYNEQFF
TGTGCCAGCAGCTTAGTTGGCCTACCCTACAATGAGCAGTTCTTC
>TRBV7-3|TRBD1|TRBJ2-5|-
CASSTRTGGRETQYF
TGTGCCAGCAGCACCAGGACAGGGGGCCGCGAGACCCAGTACTTC
>TRBV7-8|-|TRBJ1-1|once
CASSLVRWDQTLTEAFF
TGTGCCAGCAGCTTAGTTAGGTGGGACCAAACCCTCACTGAAGCTTTCTTT
>TRBV30|-|TRBJ2-7|-
CAWSSGHEQYF
TGTGCCTGGAGTTCCGGACACGAGCAGTACTTC
>TRBV10-3|-|TRBJ2-7|once
CAISESTSVTYEQYF
TGTGCCATCAGTGAGTCGACCTCGGTTACCTACGAGCAGTACTTC
>TRBV5-1|TRBD1|TRBJ2-3|-
CASSKDRVLDTQYF
TGCGCCAGCAGCAAGGACAGGGTTTTAGATACGCAGTATTTT
>TRBV11-1|-|TRBJ1-1|-
CASSSGAFTVAFF
TGTGCCAGCAGCTCAGGGGCATTTACGGTGGCTTTCTTT
>TRBV5-1|TRBD2|TRBJ2-2|-
CASSPGLAGGPNTGELFF
TGCGCCAGCAGCCCGGGACTAGCGGGAGGGCCGAACACCGGGGAGCTGTTTTTT
>TRBV5-1|TRBD1|TRBJ2-7|-
CASSLESGGSYEQYF
TGCGCCAGCAGCTTGGAATCAGGGGGCTCCTACGAGCAGTACTTC
>TRBV7-2|-|TRBJ2-7|-
CASSLSWNSYEQYF
TGTGCCAGCAGCTTATCCTGGAACTCCTACGAGCAGTACTTC
>TRBV7-2|TRBD2|TRBJ2-4|-
CASSLSLGGNIQYF
TGTGCCAGCAGCCTATCCCTGGGGGGGAACATTCAGTACTTC
>TRBV7-6|TRBD2|TRBJ2-7|once
CASSLGRRESYEQYF
TGTGCCAGCAGCTTAGGCAGGCGGGAGTCTTACGAGCAGTACTTC
>TRBV6-6|TRBD1|TRBJ1-1|-
CASSTDRETEAFF
TGTGCCAGCAGCACTGACAGGGAAACTGAAGCTTTCTTT
>TRBV2|TRBD2|TRBJ2-7|-
CASRATSGEQYF
TGTGCCAGCAGAGCGACTAGCGGGGAGCAGTACTTC
>TRBV20-1|-|TRBJ2-7|-
CSAYYSYEQYF
TGCAGTGCTTACTACAGCTACGAGCAGTACTTC
>TRBV27|TRBD2|TRBJ2-5|once
CASGRTSAEETQYF
TGTGCCAGCGGACGGACTAGCGCAGAAGAGACCCAGTACTTC
>TRBV5-1|-|TRBJ2-3|-
CASSYVSGQGTDTQYF
TGCGCCAGCAGTTACGTCTCGGGACAAGGCACAGATACGCAGTATTTT
>TRBV15|-|TRBJ1-5|-
CATSQNLRGNQPQHF
TGTGCCACCAGCCAAAACTTGAGGGGCAATCAGCCCCAGCATTTT